The entry below describes one T cell receptor (beta chain). The V gene's germline CDR1 is MNHEY and CDR2 SVGAGI. CDR3 length equals 14 residues. Trimming removed 7 bases at V and 0 bases at J, with 12 bases between. The sample belongs to a study of blood T cell repertoires in COVID-19. Study information: Material from acute and convalescent COVID-19 was sourced from the United States, Italy and Spain.

Measured with immunoSEQ multiplex PCR; TCRdb has only the in-frame clones, and not every one. Seen here are about 260,000 clones, approximately 90% observed once, and the top ten hold 3.7%. The TCR was taken from a woman in her thirties or forties with acute or convalescent COVID-19. The sample comprised peripheral blood. V gene TRBV6-5 combines with J gene TRBJ1-1; D may be TRBD1 (6 bases). The CDR3 DNA reads TGTGCCAGCATCAGCAGGGGTTTGAACACTGAAGCTTTCTTT. Its translation: CASISRGLNTEAFF.